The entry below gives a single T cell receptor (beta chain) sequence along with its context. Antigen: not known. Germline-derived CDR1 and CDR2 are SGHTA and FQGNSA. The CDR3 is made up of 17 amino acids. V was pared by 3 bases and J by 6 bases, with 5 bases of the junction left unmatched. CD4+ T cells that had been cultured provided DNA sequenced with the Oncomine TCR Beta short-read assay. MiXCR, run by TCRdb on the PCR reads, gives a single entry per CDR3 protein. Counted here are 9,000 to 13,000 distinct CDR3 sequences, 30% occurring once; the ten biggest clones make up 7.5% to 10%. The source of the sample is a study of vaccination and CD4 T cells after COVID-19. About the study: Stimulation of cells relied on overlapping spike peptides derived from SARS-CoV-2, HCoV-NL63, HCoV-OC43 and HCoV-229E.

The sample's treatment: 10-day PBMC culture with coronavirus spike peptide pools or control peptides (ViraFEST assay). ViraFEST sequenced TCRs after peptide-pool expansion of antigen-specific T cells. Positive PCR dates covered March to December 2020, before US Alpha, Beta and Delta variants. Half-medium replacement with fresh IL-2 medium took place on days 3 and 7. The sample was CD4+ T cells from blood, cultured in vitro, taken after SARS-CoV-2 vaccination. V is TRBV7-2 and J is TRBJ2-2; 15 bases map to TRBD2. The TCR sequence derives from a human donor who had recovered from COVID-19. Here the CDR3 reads CASSLRTSGRGAGELFF. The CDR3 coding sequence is TGTGCCAGCAGCTTGAGGACTAGCGGGAGGGGGGCCGGGGAGCTGTTTTTT.